This TCR beta chain was documented in a study of T-cell reconstitution after alpha-beta-depleted transplantation in children (dated by TCRdb to about 2016). Background for the entire study: The study quantitatively tracked T-cell immune reconstitution after TCRalphabeta/CD19-depleted allogeneic hematopoietic cell transplantation in children using TCR repertoire profiling.

The library was generated by PCR. Sequencing was performed on an Illumina HiSeq 2500. To normalize quantification of the TCRbeta repertoire, the TCR libraries were built with molecular barcoding that relied on unique molecular identifiers. TCRdb took the public reads, trimmed them with fastp at Q25, ran MiXCR for clone calling and kept in-frame beta chains. Each entry merges the rows of one CDR3 protein and shows their most common DNA and genes. For this sample there are hundreds of thousands of distinct CDR3 sequences; 10% appear just once. Of the sample, less than 5% falls within the top ten clones. This clonotype was seen ten or more times. It lacks a known antigen. There are no base qualities to consult, and no much larger clone falls within one base. Trimming costs V 3 bases and J 0 bases, and their ends lie 12 bases apart. Counted from cysteine to phenylalanine, this CDR3 has 14 amino acids. The only DNA kept is the CDR3, 42 bases in frame from the first base. CDR1 and CDR2 were assigned from the germline V gene (reference sequence) as DFQATT and SNEGSKA.

This receptor chain uses TRBV20-1 and TRBJ2-7; the D gene identity is not certain. This receptor was taken from a human donor who donated a stem cell graft to a child with acute myeloid leukemia. The sequencing here drew on PBMCs from the stem cell graft donor, taken from the stem cell graft. The DNA reads as follows: TGCAGTGCTAGTGGCGGCGGCGGCTCCTACGAGCAGTACTTC. Its coded protein is CSASGGGGSYEQYF.